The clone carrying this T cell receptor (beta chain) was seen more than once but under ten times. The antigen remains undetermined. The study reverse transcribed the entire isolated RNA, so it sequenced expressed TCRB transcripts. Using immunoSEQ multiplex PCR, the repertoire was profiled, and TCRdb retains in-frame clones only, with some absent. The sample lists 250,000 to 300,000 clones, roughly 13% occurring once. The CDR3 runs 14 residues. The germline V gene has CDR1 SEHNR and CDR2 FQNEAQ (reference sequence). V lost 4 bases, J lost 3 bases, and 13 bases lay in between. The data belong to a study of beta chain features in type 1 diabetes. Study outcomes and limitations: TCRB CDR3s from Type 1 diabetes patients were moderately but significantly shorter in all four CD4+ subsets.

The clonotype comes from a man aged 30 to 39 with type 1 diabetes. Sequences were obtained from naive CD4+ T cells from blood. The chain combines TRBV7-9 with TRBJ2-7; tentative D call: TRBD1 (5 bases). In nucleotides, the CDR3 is TGTGCCAGCAGCTCTTCAGGGATCGACTACGAGCAGTACTTC. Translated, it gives CASSSSGIDYEQYF.